A single sample gave rise to the 5 T cell receptor beta chains below, sequenced in a study of shared clonotypes between healthy human individuals. TCRdb's copy holds only in-frame clones and misses some; the assay was immunoSEQ multiplex PCR. The top ten clones hold about 0.068% of a sample with 400,000 to 600,000 clones, about 96% of them seen once. Sequenced sample: naive CD4+ T cells sorted from blood. Subset given: CD45RA+ positively selected. Receptors originate from a woman aged 25 to 39 in good health.

The count of this clone is one. The chain has TRBV12-2 and TRBJ2-6; the listed D gene, TRBD1, was not tested against the DNA. TRBV12-2 constitutes a pseudogene. CDR3 length: 16 residues. The CDR3 reads CASRPQVQAGANVLTF. The CDR3 bases are TGTGCAAGTCGCCCGCAGGTTCAAGCTGGGGCCAACGTCCTGACTTTC.

The chain joins TRBV5-1 to TRBJ2-3, with 9 bases that match TRBD2. V was pared by 2 bases and J by 0 bases, with 10 bases of the junction left unmatched. The CDR3 consists of 18 residues. Germline CDR1 SGHRS, CDR2 YFSETQ. The chain's CDR3 is CASSFSARLAASTDTQYF. CDR3 coding DNA: TGCGCCAGCAGCTTCTCGGCCCGACTAGCGGCTAGCACAGATACGCAGTATTTT.

This clone was observed once. The rearrangement uses TRBV5-1 and TRBJ2-7; D might be TRBD1 (8 bases). The V gene lost 2 bases and the J gene lost 4 bases, with 13 bases spanning the gap. Germline CDR1 and CDR2: SGHRS and YFSETQ. This CDR3 region has 14 residues. The CDR3 is CASSFTGGEYEQYF. The DNA for the CDR3 is TGCGCCAGCAGCTTCACAGGGGGGGAATACGAGCAGTACTTC. Using reference TRBV5-1 and TRBJ2-7 for the parts outside the CDR3, the full variable domain is KAGVTQTPRYLIKTRGQQVTLSCSPISGHRSVSWYQQTPGQGLQFLFEYFSETQRNKGNFPGRFSGRQFSNSRSEMNVSTLELGDSALYLCASSFTGGEYEQYFGPGTRLTVT.

CDR3 sequence reads: CASSLPLGGSYNEQFF. As DNA, the CDR3 is TGTGCCAGCAGCCTCCCTCTCGGGGGATCCTACAATGAGCAGTTCTTC. The chain combines TRBV9 with TRBJ2-1; the D gene is possibly TRBD2 (6 bases). V dropped 4 bases and J dropped 1 base, with 15 bases sitting between them. Germline-derived CDR1 and CDR2 are SGDLS and YYNGEE. The CDR3 is 16 residues long. The whole variable domain, remainder taken from reference TRBV9 and TRBJ2-1, is DSGVTQTPKHLITATGQRVTLRCSPRSGDLSVYWYQQSLDQGLQFLIQYYNGEERAKGNILERFSAQQFPDLHSELNLSSLELGDSALYFCASSLPLGGSYNEQFFGPGTRLTVL.

This clone came up once. This chain links TRBV7-9 with TRBJ1-4; TRBD1 matches 7 bases. With 5 bases clipped from V and 8 bases from J, the junction kept 8 bases outside the gene matches. The CDR3 covers 14 residues. The germline CDR1 and CDR2 sequences are SEHNR and FQNEAQ (reference sequence). CDR3 protein: CASSRTGVWEKLFF. The DNA for the CDR3 is TGTGCCAGCAGCCGTACAGGGGTATGGGAAAAACTGTTTTTT.